One sample yielded the 16 T cell receptor beta chains listed below, sequenced in a study of metastatic and nonmetastatic thyroid tumors. Until they underwent thyroid surgery, no patient had received any treatment. TCRdb re-called clones from the PCR reads using MiXCR. The table includes over 8,500 clones, roughly 28% detected once. Sequencing was done on a sample of tumor tissue. All receptors come from a female donor with papillary thyroid cancer or a benign thyroid nodule (not recorded which). Some clones in this sample may be carry-over from other donors' samples.

The gene calls are TRBV20-1 and TRBJ2-7, with D possibly TRBD2 on 6 matching bases. Trimming stripped 4 bases from V and 4 bases from J, with 14 bases between. The germline V gene has CDR1 DFQATT and CDR2 SNEGSKA (reference sequence). This CDR3 spans 13 amino acids. The CDR3 nucleotides read TGCAGTGCTAAAGGGACTGGAGCGTACGAGCAGTACTTC. It encodes CSAKGTGAYEQYF.

The chain couples TRBV11-3 to TRBJ2-3; 9 nucleotides line up with TRBD1. Trimming cost V 5 bases and J 4 bases; bases outside gene matches: 7. CDR1 and CDR2 from the germline V gene are SGHNT and YENEEA. The CDR3 contains 15 residues. Here the CDR3 reads CASSKGQGNSDTQYF. The CDR3 DNA is TGTGCCAGCAGCAAGGGACAGGGCAATTCAGATACGCAGTATTTT. Drawing the rest from reference TRBV11-3 and TRBJ2-3, the complete variable domain is EAGVVQSPRYKIIEKKQPVAFWCNPISGHNTLYWYLQNLGQGPELLIRYENEEAVDDSQLPKDRFSAERLKGVDSTLKIQPAELGDSAVYLCASSKGQGNSDTQYFGPGTRLTVL.

This clone is classed as medium-sized. Other DNA sequences within the sample encode an identical CDR3. This sequence joins TRBV6-1 and TRBJ1-2, with a tentative D call TRBD1 (5 bases). Germline loops: CDR1 MNHNS, CDR2 SASEGT. Trimming shortened V by 7 bases and J by 3 bases, and 15 bases separated the two germline ends. The CDR3 length is 14 residues. The CDR3 region is CASKTGGDYYGYTF. CDR3 sequence (DNA): TGTGCCAGCAAAACGGGGGGAGACTACTATGGCTACACCTTC.

This clone was seen a few times. The J gene is TRBJ2-1, the V gene TRBV28, with 7 nucleotides matching TRBD1. CDR3 length equals 16 residues. Germline V CDR1 and CDR2: MDHEN, SYDVKM. Unmatched junction bases numbered 9, after V lost 3 bases and J lost 4 bases. CDR3: CASSFTRQGRYNEQFF. CDR3 DNA: TGTGCCAGCAGTTTCACCCGACAGGGACGATACAATGAGCAGTTCTTC.

This clone was seen more than once but under ten times. The chain links TRBV15 to TRBJ2-7; D gene uncertain. Looked up from germline, CDR1 is LNHNV and CDR2 is YYDKDF (reference sequence). Between the trimmed V and J ends, which lost 3 bases and 5 bases, there was a span of 11 bases. The CDR3 runs to 13 residues. The CDR3: CATSSGPRNEQYF. For the CDR3, the DNA is TGTGCCACCAGCAGCGGACCCAGGAACGAGCAGTACTTC.

The chain employs TRBV6-5 and TRBJ2-1; D not resolved. Trimming removed 0 bases from V and 5 bases from J, with 11 bases in between. This CDR3 spans 15 amino acids. The germline gives CDR1 MNHEY, CDR2 SVGAGI. The CDR3 sequence: CASSYSPGLNNEQFF. DNA for the CDR3: TGTGCCAGCAGTTACTCCCCCGGGCTGAACAATGAGCAGTTCTTC.

This clone was seen more than once but under ten times. This chain uses TRBV15 with TRBJ1-1; no clear D gene. This CDR3 is 15 amino acids long. V lost 3 bases and J 0 bases, leaving 11 bases between the germline ends. CDR1 and CDR2 from the germline V gene are LNHNV and YYDKDF (reference sequence). CDR3 loop: CATSRDGTVNTEAFF. CDR3 nucleotide sequence: TGTGCCACCAGCAGGGATGGTACCGTGAACACTGAAGCTTTCTTT. Full variable domain (remainder filled in from reference TRBV15 and TRBJ1-1): DAMVIQNPRYQVTQFGKPVTLSCSQTLNHNVMYWYQQKSSQAPKLLFHYYDKDFNNEADTPDNFQSRRPNTSFCFLDIRSPGLGDTAMYLCATSRDGTVNTEAFFGQGTRLTVV.

This chain uses TRBV30 with TRBJ1-3; no clear D gene. Germline V lookup: CDR1 GTSNPN, CDR2 SVGIG (reference sequence). CDR3 size: 13 residues. V was pared by 1 base and J by 0 bases, with 4 bases between. CDR3 loop: CAWSEISGNTIYF. The CDR3 region has the DNA TGTGCCTGGAGTGAGATCTCTGGAAACACCATATATTTT. Together with reference TRBV30 and TRBJ1-3, the CDR3 gives the full variable domain: SQTIHQWPATLVQPVGSPLSLECTVEGTSNPNLYWYRQAAGRGLQLLFYSVGIGQISSEVPQNLSASRPQDRQFILSSKKLLLSDSGFYLCAWSEISGNTIYFGEGSWLTVV.

This clone was observed once. The chain carries TRBV30 and TRBJ2-7; D gene unclear. V was trimmed by 2 bases and J by 4 bases, leaving 9 bases between them. This CDR3 is 12 amino acids long. Germline loops: CDR1 GTSNPN, CDR2 SVGIG (reference sequence). The CDR3 sequence: CAWSPGQYEQYF. CDR3 DNA: TGTGCCTGGAGTCCTGGCCAATACGAGCAGTACTTC.

This clone turned up a few times. J is TRBJ2-3 and V is TRBV10-1; TRBD1 or TRBD2 may be the D gene (5 bases each). Germline lookup yields CDR1 WNHNN and CDR2 SYGVQD (reference sequence). Between the trimmed V and J ends, which lost 3 bases and 6 bases, there was a span of 16 bases. CDR3 length: 15 residues. This chain's CDR3 is CASSESGTRGDTQYF. CDR3 coding DNA: TGCGCCAGCAGTGAATCCGGGACCCGAGGGGATACGCAGTATTTT.

This chain uses TRBV6-1 with TRBJ2-1; 8 bases fit TRBD1. Losses at the gene ends were 9 bases for V and 5 bases for J; bases not matched to a gene: 6. CDR1 MNHNS and CDR2 SASEGT come from the germline V gene. The CDR3 sequence is 13 residues long. CDR3 nucleotide sequence: TGTGCCAGTTTGACAGGGGTAGACAATGAGCAGTTCTTC. The encoded protein is CASLTGVDNEQFF.

Only a few counts were recorded for this clone. One end of the junction is discordant with germline, which a read error may explain. This chain joins TRBV6-4 and TRBJ1-2; 9 nucleotides agree with TRBD1. This CDR3 is built from 15 residues. Germline V gives CDR1 MRHNA, CDR2 SNTAGT. In DNA, the CDR3 is TGTGCCAGCAGTGACACCGGACAGGGGCTGTATGGCTGCACCTTC. Its translation is CASSDTGQGLYGCTF.

The chain recombines TRBV10-1 with TRBJ2-7; no reliable D call. Looked up from germline, CDR1 is WNHNN and CDR2 is SYGVQD (reference sequence). V lost 3 bases and J 2 bases, leaving 14 bases between the germline ends. There are 15 residues in the CDR3. The CDR3 sequence is CASSEWYGTTYEQYF. CDR3 in DNA: TGCGCCAGCAGTGAATGGTACGGTACGACCTACGAGCAGTACTTC.

In its sample, this clone is medium-sized. The CDR3 spells CASNPQPHQPQHF. The CDR3, as DNA: TGTGCCAGCAATCCACAGCCTCATCAGCCCCAGCATTTT. The chain uses TRBV6-1 and TRBJ1-5; D unclear. V shed 7 bases and J shed 5 bases, with 12 bases lying between them. Per germline, CDR1 MNHNS and CDR2 SASEGT. CDR3 size: 13 residues.

This clone is medium-sized by share. The chain couples TRBV6-1 to TRBJ1-4; 9 bases are a match to TRBD1. J gave up 8 bases and V 5 bases, and 9 bases lay outside the gene matches. The length of the CDR3 is 15 residues. The germline CDR1 and CDR2 sequences are MNHNS and SASEGT. The CDR3 is CASSSRTGEGEKLFF. CDR3 bases: TGTGCCAGCAGTAGTCGGACAGGGGAGGGCGAAAAACTGTTTTTT.

By sample fraction, this clone is medium-sized. The chain is built from TRBV6-1 and TRBJ1-4, with D maybe TRBD1 (5 bases). The germline V and J ends were trimmed by 6 bases and 3 bases, with 17 bases remaining between them. Germline-derived CDR1 and CDR2 are MNHNS and SASEGT. The CDR3 contains 16 residues. CDR3 in amino acids: CASRALAGASNEKLFF. The CDR3 DNA reads as TGTGCCAGCAGGGCTTTAGCCGGGGCGTCTAATGAAAAACTGTTTTTT.